This T cell receptor beta chain came from a study of blood T cell repertoires in COVID-19. Study details: The United States, Italy and Spain provided the acute and convalescent COVID-19 samples. PBMCs, B-cell-depleted T cells, or T cells were the source of the cDNA or gDNA that made up the material.

Original handling: Reference gene primers were amplified, and this amplification served to estimate nucleated cell counts. Measured with immunoSEQ multiplex PCR; TCRdb has only the in-frame clones, and not every one. The V and J calls and clone size were taken over from that table, and D and trimming were inferred from the DNA. The table includes fewer than 95,000 clones, roughly 90% detected once. Source material: peripheral blood. The receptor was isolated from a male donor with acute or convalescent COVID-19.

The CDR3: CAISVDSGGTEGTF. CDR3 DNA sequence: TGTGCCATCAGTGTCGATTCAGGGGGGACAGAGGGCACCTTC. V gene TRBV10-3 combines with J gene TRBJ1-2, with 7 bases that match TRBD1. CDR3 length: 14 amino acids. With 4 bases clipped from V and 13 bases from J, the junction kept 15 bases outside the gene matches. Germline V gives CDR1 ENHRY, CDR2 SYGVKD.